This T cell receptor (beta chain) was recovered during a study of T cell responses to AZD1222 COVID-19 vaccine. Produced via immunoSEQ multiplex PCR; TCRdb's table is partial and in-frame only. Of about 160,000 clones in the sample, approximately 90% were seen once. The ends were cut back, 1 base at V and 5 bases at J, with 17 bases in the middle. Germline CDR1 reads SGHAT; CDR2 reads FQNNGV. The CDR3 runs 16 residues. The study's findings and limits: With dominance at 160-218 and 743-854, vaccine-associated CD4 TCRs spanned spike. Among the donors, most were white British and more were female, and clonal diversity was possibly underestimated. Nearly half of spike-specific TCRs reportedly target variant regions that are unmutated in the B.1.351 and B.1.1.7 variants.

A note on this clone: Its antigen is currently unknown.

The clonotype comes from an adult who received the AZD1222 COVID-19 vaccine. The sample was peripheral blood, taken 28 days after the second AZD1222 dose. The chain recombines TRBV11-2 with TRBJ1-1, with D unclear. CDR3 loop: CASSLGLRGSRTEAFF. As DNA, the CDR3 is TGTGCCAGCAGCTTAGGGCTTCGGGGTTCGCGGACTGAAGCTTTCTTT.